This T cell receptor beta chain was captured by sequencing in a study of T-cell reconstitution after alpha-beta-depleted transplantation in children. Turning to this clonotype: Its antigen is still unknown. Compared with germline, one end of the junction differs, possibly owing to a read error.

The length of the CDR3 is 13 residues. Germline V gene lookup returns CDR1 SQVTM and CDR2 ANQGSEA. Study outcomes and limitations: T-cell counts and diversity at one year following transplant were attributed mainly to newly produced T cells.

The library targeted TCRbeta and was prepared with unique molecular identifiers. Each CDR3 protein is one row after TCRdb ran MiXCR on the PCR reads. The sample has about 90,000 distinct CDR3 sequences; about 16% are singletons. The V call is TRBV29-1, the J call TRBJ1-2; tentatively, D is TRBD1 (5 bases). Specimen: PBMCs, mostly from graft donor cells, collected 180 days after TCRalphabeta/CD19-depleted stem cell transplant. This clonotype originated in a male patient between 2 and 10 years old who had a stem cell transplant for acute lymphoblastic leukemia, so the T cells may come from the graft donor. CDR3 region: CSAGGEKNYGDTF. CDR3 bases: TGCAGCGCGGGAGGGGAGAAGAACTATGGCGACACCTTC.